The present T cell receptor (beta chain) was sequenced within a study of CD8 T cells in Susac syndrome. This CDR3 has 14 residues. CDR1 MNHEY and CDR2 SMNVEV come from the germline V gene (reference sequence). The V gene lost 3 bases and the J gene lost 7 bases, with 13 bases spanning the gap. CD8+ and CD4+ T cells from blood underwent TCR beta sequencing. The multiple sclerosis control group consisted of treatment-naive patients whose relapsing-remitting disease, which was either stable or active, fulfilled revised McDonald criteria. RNA amounts of roughly 0.45 to 1 ug underwent reverse transcription with random hexamers. TCRdb re-called the immunoSEQ multiplex PCR reads through MiXCR, storing one row per CDR3 protein. Of about 300,000 distinct CDR3 sequences listed, around nine tenths are singletons.

This chain uses TRBV27 with TRBJ1-5; the D gene is possibly TRBD1 (5 bases). The source material was CD8+ T cells from PBMCs. The receptor was derived from a human donor with multiple sclerosis. This chain's CDR3 is CASSFGGGIQPQHF. The CDR3 DNA reads TGTGCCAGCAGTTTTGGGGGAGGGATCCAGCCCCAGCATTTT.